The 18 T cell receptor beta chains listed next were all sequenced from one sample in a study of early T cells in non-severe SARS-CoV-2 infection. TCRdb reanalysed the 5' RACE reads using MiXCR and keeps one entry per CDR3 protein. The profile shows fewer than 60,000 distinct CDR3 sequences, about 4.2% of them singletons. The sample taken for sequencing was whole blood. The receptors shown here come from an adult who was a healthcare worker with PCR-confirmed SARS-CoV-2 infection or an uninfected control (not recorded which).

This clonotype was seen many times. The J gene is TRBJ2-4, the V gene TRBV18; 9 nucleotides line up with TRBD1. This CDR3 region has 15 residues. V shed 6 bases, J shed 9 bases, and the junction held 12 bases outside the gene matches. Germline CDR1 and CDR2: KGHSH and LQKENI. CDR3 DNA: TGTGCCAGCTCCTTCTCCGGACAGGGGCCGGGCATTCAGTACTTC. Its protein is CASSFSGQGPGIQYF.

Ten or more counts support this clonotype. As DNA, the CDR3 is TGTGCCAGCAGCACCACAGGCTCTGGAAACACCATATATTTT. This sequence encodes CASSTTGSGNTIYF. The chain links TRBV7-2 to TRBJ1-3, with TRBD1 as a possible D gene (5 bases). The germline V gene encodes CDR1 SGHTA and CDR2 FQGNSA. V was cut by 5 bases and J by 0 bases, with 8 bases left in between. This CDR3 is built from 14 residues. Full variable domain (remainder filled in from reference TRBV7-2 and TRBJ1-3): GAGVSQSPSNKVTEKGKDVELRCDPISGHTALYWYRQSLGQGLEFLIYFQGNSAPDKSGLPSDRFSAERTGGSVSTLTIQRTQQEDSAVYLCASSTTGSGNTIYFGEGSWLTVV.

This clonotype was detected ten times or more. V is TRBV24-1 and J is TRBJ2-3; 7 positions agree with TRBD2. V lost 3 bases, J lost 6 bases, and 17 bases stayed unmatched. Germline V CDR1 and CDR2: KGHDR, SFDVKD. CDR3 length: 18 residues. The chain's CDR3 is CATSDPHRAGAYSDTQYF. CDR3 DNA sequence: TGTGCCACCAGTGATCCCCACCGGGCGGGAGCTTATTCGGATACGCAGTATTTT.

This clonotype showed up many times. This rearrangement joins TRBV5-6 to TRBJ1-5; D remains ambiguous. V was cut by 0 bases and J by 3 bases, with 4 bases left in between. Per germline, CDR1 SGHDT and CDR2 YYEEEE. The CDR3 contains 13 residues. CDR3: CASSLGVNQPQHF. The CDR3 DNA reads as TGTGCCAGCAGCTTGGGAGTCAATCAGCCCCAGCATTTT.

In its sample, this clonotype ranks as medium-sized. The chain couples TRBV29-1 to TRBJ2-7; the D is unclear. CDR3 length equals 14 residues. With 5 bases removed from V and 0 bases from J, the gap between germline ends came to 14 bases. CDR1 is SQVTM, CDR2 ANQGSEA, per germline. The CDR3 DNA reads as TGCAGCGTTAAGAAGATAGCCGGCTCCTACGAGCAGTACTTC. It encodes CSVKKIAGSYEQYF.

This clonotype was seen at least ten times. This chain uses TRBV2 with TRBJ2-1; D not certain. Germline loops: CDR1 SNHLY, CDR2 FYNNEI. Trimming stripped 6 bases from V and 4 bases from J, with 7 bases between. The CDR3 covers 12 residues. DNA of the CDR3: TGTGCCAGCAGGATTTCTTACAATGAGCAGTTCTTC. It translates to CASRISYNEQFF.

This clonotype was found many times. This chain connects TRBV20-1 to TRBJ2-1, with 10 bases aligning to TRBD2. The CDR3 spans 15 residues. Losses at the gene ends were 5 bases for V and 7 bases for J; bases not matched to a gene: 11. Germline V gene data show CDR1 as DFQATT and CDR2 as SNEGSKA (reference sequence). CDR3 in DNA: TGCAGTGCTCCAAAACCGGGACTAGCGAGGAATGAGCAGTTCTTC. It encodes CSAPKPGLARNEQFF.

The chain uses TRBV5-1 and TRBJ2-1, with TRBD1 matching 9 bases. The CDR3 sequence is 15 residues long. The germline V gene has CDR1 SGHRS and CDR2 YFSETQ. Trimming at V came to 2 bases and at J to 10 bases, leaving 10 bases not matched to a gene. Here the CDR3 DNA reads TGCGCCAGCAGCTTACCAAACACAGGGGGCGTAGAGCAGTTCTTC. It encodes CASSLPNTGGVEQFF.

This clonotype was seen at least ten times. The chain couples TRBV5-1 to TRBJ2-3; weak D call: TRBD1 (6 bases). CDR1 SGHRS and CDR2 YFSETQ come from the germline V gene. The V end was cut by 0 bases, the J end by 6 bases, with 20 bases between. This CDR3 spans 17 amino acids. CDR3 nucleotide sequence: TGCGCCAGCAGCTTGGAGGGGGAGCTGACTTCTAGGGATACGCAGTATTTT. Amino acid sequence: CASSLEGELTSRDTQYF.

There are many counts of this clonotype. The CDR3 DNA sequence: TGTGCCAGCTCACCAAGTATGACAGCGAACACTGAAGCTTTCTTT. Translation: CASSPSMTANTEAFF. The chain joins TRBV18 to TRBJ1-1, with a weak D call TRBD1 (5 bases). Looked up from germline, CDR1 is KGHSH and CDR2 is LQKENI. Trimming pared 2 bases from V and 1 base from J, leaving 11 bases between. This CDR3 has 15 amino acids.

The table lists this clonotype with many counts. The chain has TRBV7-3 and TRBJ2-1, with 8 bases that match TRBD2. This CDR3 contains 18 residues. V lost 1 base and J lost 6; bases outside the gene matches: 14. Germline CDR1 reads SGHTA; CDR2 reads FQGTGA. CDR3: CASSLNGIPGGQSNEQFF. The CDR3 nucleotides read TGTGCCAGCAGCTTAAATGGGATTCCGGGAGGGCAGAGCAATGAGCAGTTCTTC. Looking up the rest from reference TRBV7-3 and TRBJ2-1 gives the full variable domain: GAGVSQTPSNKVTEKGKYVELRCDPISGHTALYWYRQSLGQGPEFLIYFQGTGAADDSGLPNDRFFAVRPEGSVSTLKIQRTERGDSAVYLCASSLNGIPGGQSNEQFFGPGTRLTVL.

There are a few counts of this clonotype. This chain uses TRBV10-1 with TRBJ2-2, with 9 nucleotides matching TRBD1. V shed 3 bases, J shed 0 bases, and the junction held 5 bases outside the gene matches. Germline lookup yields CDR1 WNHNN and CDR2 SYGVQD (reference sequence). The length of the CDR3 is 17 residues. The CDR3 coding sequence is TGCGCCAGCAGTGACCCCGGACAGGGGACGAACACCGGGGAGCTGTTTTTT. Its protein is CASSDPGQGTNTGELFF.

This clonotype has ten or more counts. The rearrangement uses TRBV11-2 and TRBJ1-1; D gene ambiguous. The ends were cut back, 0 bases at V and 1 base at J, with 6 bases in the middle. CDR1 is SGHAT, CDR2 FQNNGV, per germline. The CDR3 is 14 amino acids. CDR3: CASSLDGSNTEAFF. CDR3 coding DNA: TGTGCCAGCAGCTTAGACGGGTCGAACACTGAAGCTTTCTTT.

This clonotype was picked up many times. CDR3 bases: TGTGCCATCAGCGTTACTACGTCCGGCACTGAAGCTTTCTTT. Translated: CAISVTTSGTEAFF. The rearrangement links TRBV10-3 to TRBJ1-1, with D unclear. CDR1 ENHRY and CDR2 SYGVKD come from the germline V gene. V shed 6 bases and J shed 4 bases, with 15 bases lying between them. The CDR3 covers 14 residues.

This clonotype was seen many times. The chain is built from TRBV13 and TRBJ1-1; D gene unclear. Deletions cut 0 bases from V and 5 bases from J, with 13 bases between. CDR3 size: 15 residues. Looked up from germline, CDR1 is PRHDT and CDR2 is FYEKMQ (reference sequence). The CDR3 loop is CASSLGLRAGTEAFF. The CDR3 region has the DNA TGTGCCAGCAGCTTAGGCCTGAGGGCGGGAACTGAAGCTTTCTTT.

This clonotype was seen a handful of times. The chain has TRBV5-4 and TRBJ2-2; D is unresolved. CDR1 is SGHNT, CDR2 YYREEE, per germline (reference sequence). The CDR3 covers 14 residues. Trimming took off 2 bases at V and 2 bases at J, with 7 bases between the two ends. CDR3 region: CASSLGTNTGELFF. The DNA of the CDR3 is TGTGCCAGCAGCTTAGGCACAAACACCGGGGAGCTGTTTTTT.

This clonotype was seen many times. The CDR3 DNA reads TGCGCCAGCGGATCAGGGAGCACAGATACGCAGTATTTT. Residues: CASGSGSTDTQYF. The chain uses TRBV5-1 and TRBJ2-3, with a tentative D call TRBD1 (5 bases). Deletions cut 7 bases from V and 0 bases from J, with 9 bases between. Looked up from germline, CDR1 is SGHRS and CDR2 is YFSETQ. This CDR3 spans 13 amino acids.

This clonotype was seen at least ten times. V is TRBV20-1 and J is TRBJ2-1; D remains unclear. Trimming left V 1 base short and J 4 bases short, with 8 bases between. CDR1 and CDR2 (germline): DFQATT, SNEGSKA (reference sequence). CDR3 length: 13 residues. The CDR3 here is CSARAREYNEQFF. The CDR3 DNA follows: TGCAGTGCTAGAGCTAGAGAATACAATGAGCAGTTCTTC.